Listed below are T cell receptor beta chains from one sample, sequenced in a study of blood T cell repertoires in COVID-19. Profiling relied on immunoSEQ multiplex PCR, and the TCRdb table lists in-frame clones only, not all of them. The sample comprises 90,000 to 100,000 clones, roughly 86% of which are singletons, and about 9.4% rests with the top ten. Sequenced: peripheral blood. The receptors derive from a man aged 50 to 59 with acute or convalescent COVID-19. Each CDR3 is given with its conserved first and last residue. D genes are given only for firm matches. Rows may omit the clone size; those that give it use once, few, many or a size class.

j_call cdr3_length d_call clone_size v_call cdr3_nt cdr3_aa
TRBJ2-1 18 . few TRBV27 TGTGCCAGCAGTCCAAAATTCCCCTCTGGGGGGTCCTACAATGAGCAGTTCTTC CASSPKFPSGGSYNEQFF
TRBJ2-7 14 TRBD1 . TRBV19 TGTGCCAGTAGTCCGACAGGGGACGCCTACGAGCAGTACTTC CASSPTGDAYEQYF
TRBJ1-2 14 TRBD1 few TRBV19 TGTGCCAGTACGGGGACAGGAGCTAACTATGGCTACACCTTC CASTGTGANYGYTF
TRBJ1-2 14 TRBD1 . TRBV28 TGTGCCAGCAGTTTGGGGACAGCTTTCTATGGCTACACCTTC CASSLGTAFYGYTF
TRBJ2-1 14 TRBD2 . TRBV30 TGTGCCTCCCGGTATAGCGGGAGGGGTGGTGAGCAGTTCTTC CASRYSGRGGEQFF
TRBJ2-2 14 . . TRBV5-6 TGTGCCAGCAGCTTGACGGGGAACACCGGGGAGCTGTTTTTT CASSLTGNTGELFF
TRBJ2-3 12 . . TRBV24-1 TGTGCCACCGGGGACACCACAGATACGCAGTATTTT CATGDTTDTQYF
TRBJ2-7 16 TRBD2 . TRBV6-5 TGTGCCAGCAGCTACAATCGGGAGGTTGATTCCTACGAGCAGTACTTC CASSYNREVDSYEQYF
TRBJ2-5 15 TRBD2 . TRBV7-3 TGTGCCAGCAGCTTAAGGGGGGGACCTCAAGAGACCCAGTACTTC CASSLRGGPQETQYF
TRBJ1-2 14 . few TRBV15 TGTGCCACCAGCAGGACCCCACAGGGAGATGGCTACACCTTC CATSRTPQGDGYTF
TRBJ1-2 13 . . TRBV10-3 TGTGCCATCAGTGGGGGCCCGGGAGATGGCTACACCTTC CAISGGPGDGYTF
TRBJ1-1 14 TRBD1 . TRBV28 TGTGCCAGCAGCTCGCAGGGGGCTGGCTCTGAAGCTTTCTTT CASSSQGAGSEAFF
TRBJ2-2 15 . . TRBV5-4 TGTGCCAGCAGCTCCGGTAGCGGCTACACCGGGGAGCTGTTTTTT CASSSGSGYTGELFF
TRBJ2-5 14 . . TRBV10-2 TGCGCCAGCAGTGAGCCAGGGGTCCAAGAGACCCAGTACTTC CASSEPGVQETQYF
TRBJ1-5 16 . . TRBV5-5 TGTGCCAGCAGCAACTCTCTTGGGACACTAGATGGGCCCCAGCATTTT CASSNSLGTLDGPQHF
TRBJ2-1 19 TRBD1 . TRBV5-6 TGTGCCAGCAGCCCCATTCCTCAATACCGGGACAGAAACTACAATGAGCAGTTCTTC CASSPIPQYRDRNYNEQFF
TRBJ2-7 15 TRBD2 . TRBV4-2 TGTGCCAGCAGCCCGCGGATAGCGGGAGCCTACGAGCAGTACTTC CASSPRIAGAYEQYF
TRBJ1-1 12 . . TRBV12-3/TRBV12-4 TGTGCCAGCAGTCACGGACAGATCGAAGCTTTCTTT CASSHGQIEAFF
TRBJ1-2 14 TRBD1 . TRBV11-2 TGTGCCAGCAGCCCACTGACAGGGTACTATGGCTACACCTTC CASSPLTGYYGYTF
TRBJ1-1 12 TRBD1 once TRBV6-5 TGTGTCGGACAGGCTCTGAACACTGAAGCTTTCTTT CVGQALNTEAFF
TRBJ1-2 15 . . TRBV5-6 TGTGCCAGCAGCTTGGATGGGGTGGGAGGCTATGGCTACACCTTC CASSLDGVGGYGYTF
TRBJ2-7 17 . . TRBV12-5 TGTGCTAGTGGTTTGGGGACCCGGGGCGGGACCATCTACGAGCAGTACTTC CASGLGTRGGTIYEQYF
TRBJ2-2 16 TRBD2 . TRBV18 TGTGCCAGCTCACCACGAGAGACTAGCGGGAGCCCGGAGCTGTTTTTT CASSPRETSGSPELFF
TRBJ2-7 15 . . TRBV7-9 TGTGCCAGCAGTCATACAGGGAGAAGCTCCTACGAGCAGTACTTC CASSHTGRSSYEQYF
TRBJ2-6 17 . . TRBV21-1 TGTGCCAGCAGCAAAGCGGAGGAGGCGTGGGGGGCCAACGTCCTGACTTTC CASSKAEEAWGANVLTF
TRBJ2-3 15 TRBD2 . TRBV5-1 TGCGCCAGCTCTTCCGGGACTACTAGCACAGATACGCAGTATTTT CASSSGTTSTDTQYF
TRBJ2-2 16 . . TRBV4-1 TGCGCCAGCAGCCAAGTCTTCCGCGGGAACACCGGGGAGCTGTTTTTT CASSQVFRGNTGELFF